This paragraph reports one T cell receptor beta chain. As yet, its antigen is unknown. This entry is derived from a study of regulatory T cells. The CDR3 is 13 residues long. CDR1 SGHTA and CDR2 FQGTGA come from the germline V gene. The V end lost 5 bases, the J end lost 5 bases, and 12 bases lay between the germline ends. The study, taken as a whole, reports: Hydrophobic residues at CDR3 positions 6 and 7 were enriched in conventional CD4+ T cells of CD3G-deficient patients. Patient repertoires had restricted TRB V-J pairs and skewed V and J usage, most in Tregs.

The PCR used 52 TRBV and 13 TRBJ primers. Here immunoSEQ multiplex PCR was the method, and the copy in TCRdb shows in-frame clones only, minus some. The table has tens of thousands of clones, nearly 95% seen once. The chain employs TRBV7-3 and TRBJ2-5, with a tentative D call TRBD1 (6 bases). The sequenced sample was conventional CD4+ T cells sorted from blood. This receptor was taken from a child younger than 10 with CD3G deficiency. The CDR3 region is CASSQGPGETQYF. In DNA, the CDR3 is TGTGCCAGCAGCCAGGGGCCTGGGGAGACCCAGTACTTC.